The next 2 T cell receptor beta chains were all read from a single sample in a study of T-cell reconstitution after alpha-beta-depleted transplantation in children. The TCRbeta library was prepared with unique molecular identifiers. MiXCR, run by TCRdb on the PCR reads, gives a single entry per CDR3 protein. The sample has some 400,000 distinct CDR3 sequences, roughly 22% seen once. Material: PBMCs from the stem cell graft donor, obtained from the stem cell graft. These receptors all come from a human donor who donated a stem cell graft to a child with acute myeloid leukemia.

The chain uses TRBV7-9 and TRBJ2-1; 7 bases fit TRBD2. The CDR3 has 15 amino acids. With V trimmed by 6 bases and J by 8 bases, 13 bases remained unmatched. CDR1 and CDR2 from the germline V gene are SEHNR and FQNEAQ (reference sequence). The CDR3 reads CASRTSSGTNDEQFF. CDR3 sequence (DNA): TGTGCCAGCAGAACGTCTAGCGGTACGAACGATGAGCAGTTCTTC.

The rearrangement links TRBV30 to TRBJ2-7, with D tentatively TRBD1 or TRBD2 (6 bases each). There are 14 residues in the CDR3. Trimming left V 0 bases short and J 2 bases short, with 11 bases between. Germline-derived CDR1 and CDR2 are GTSNPN and SVGIG (reference sequence). The CDR3 loop is CAWSVLGGAYEQYF. The CDR3 bases are TGTGCCTGGAGTGTACTCGGGGGCGCCTACGAGCAGTACTTC. The whole variable domain, filled in from reference TRBV30 and TRBJ2-7, reads SQTIHQWPATLVQPVGSPLSLECTVEGTSNPNLYWYRQAAGRGLQLLFYSVGIGQISSEVPQNLSASRPQDRQFILSSKKLLLSDSGFYLCAWSVLGGAYEQYFGPGTRLTVT.